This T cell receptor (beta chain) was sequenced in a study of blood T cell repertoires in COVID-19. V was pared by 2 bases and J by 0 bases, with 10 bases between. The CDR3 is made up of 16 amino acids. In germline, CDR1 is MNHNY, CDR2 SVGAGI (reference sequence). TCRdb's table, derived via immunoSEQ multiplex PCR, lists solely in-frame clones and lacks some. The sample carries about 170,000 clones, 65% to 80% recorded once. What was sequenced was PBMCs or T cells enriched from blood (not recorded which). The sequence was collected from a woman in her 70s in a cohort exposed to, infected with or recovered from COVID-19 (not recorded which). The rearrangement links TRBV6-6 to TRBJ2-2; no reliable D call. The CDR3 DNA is TGTGCCAGCAGTTACCCTCCCTCAGCGAACACCGGGGAGCTGTTTTTT. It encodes CASSYPPSANTGELFF.